The 27 T cell receptor beta chains presented below share a single source sample, sequenced in a study of Ad26.COV2.S vaccination and SARS-CoV-2 variants. Libraries were prepared by immunoSEQ multiplex PCR; TCRdb keeps only in-frame clonotypes and omits some of them. The data hold 200,000 to 250,000 clones, with around 89% observed a single time. Treatment noted: roughly 20 received Ad26.COV2.S at low or high dose, single or two shots; a few received placebo; per-sample allocation not given. Each sample was drawn 63 days after the first injection (of vaccine or placebo). The input for sequencing was peripheral blood, taken in a trial of Ad26.COV2.S vaccine versus placebo. All receptors derive from a person aged 18-60 years who received the Ad26.COV2.S COVID-19 vaccine or a placebo.

The chain combines TRBV28 with TRBJ1-2; weak D call: TRBD1 (6 bases). Germline V gene lookup returns CDR1 MDHEN and CDR2 SYDVKM. The CDR3 is 15 residues long. With 6 bases removed from V and 2 bases from J, the gap between germline ends came to 16 bases. Here the CDR3 reads CASRTQGPVNYGYTF. In DNA, the CDR3 is TGTGCCAGCAGGACACAGGGCCCCGTGAACTATGGCTACACCTTC.

The V gene is TRBV5-1, the J gene TRBJ2-4, with TRBD2 matching 9 bases. Trimming removed 0 bases from V and 4 bases from J; junction bases left unmatched: 5. CDR3 length: 16 amino acids. The germline gives CDR1 SGHRS, CDR2 YFSETQ. Here the CDR3 DNA reads TGCGCCAGCAGCTTGGCCCCTAGCGGGGTAAAAAACATTCAGTACTTC. Protein product: CASSLAPSGVKNIQYF. The full variable domain, rest sourced from reference TRBV5-1 and TRBJ2-4, is KAGVTQTPRYLIKTRGQQVTLSCSPISGHRSVSWYQQTPGQGLQFLFEYFSETQRNKGNFPGRFSGRQFSNSRSEMNVSTLELGDSALYLCASSLAPSGVKNIQYFGAGTRLSVL.

V is TRBV5-5 and J is TRBJ2-7, with 10 bases aligning to TRBD1. CDR1 and CDR2 (germline): SGHKS, YYEKEE (reference sequence). V trimming: 4 bases; J trimming: 2 bases; junction bases outside the gene matches: 6. CDR3 length equals 15 residues. CDR3 nucleotide sequence: TGTGCCAGCAGCCCCGGGACAGGGGCGACCTACGAGCAGTACTTC. It yields the protein CASSPGTGATYEQYF.

The rearrangement uses TRBV4-1 and TRBJ2-7, with 7 positions matching TRBD2. CDR3 length: 13 amino acids. Per germline, CDR1 MGHRA and CDR2 YSYEKL. Germline trimming cut 6 bases from V and 1 base from J; bases unmatched to any gene: 3. CDR3 in amino acids: CASSGEGSYEQYF. Written as DNA, the CDR3 is TGCGCCAGCAGTGGGGAGGGATCCTACGAGCAGTACTTC.

This clone came up a few times. The genes are TRBV6-4 and TRBJ2-3; TRBD2 agrees at 8 bases. The V gene's germline CDR1 is MRHNA and CDR2 SNTAGT. Losses at the gene ends were 3 bases for V and 2 bases for J; bases not matched to a gene: 4. This CDR3 is 15 amino acids long. The CDR3 region is CASSETSGFTDTQYF. The CDR3 coding sequence is TGTGCCAGCAGTGAAACTAGCGGTTTCACAGATACGCAGTATTTT.

The chain carries TRBV27 and TRBJ2-3; D uncertain. The CDR3 is 18 amino acids. V lost 4 bases and J 8 bases, leaving 28 bases between the germline ends. CDR1 and CDR2 from the germline V gene are MNHEY and SMNVEV (reference sequence). The CDR3 bases are TGTGCCAGCAGTTCCCACGTGGGCTCAGTGGGCACAAGAGGTACGCAGTATTTT. Translated, it gives CASSSHVGSVGTRGTQYF.

For this clone: The sample holds other DNA sequences that translate to the same CDR3. This rearrangement joins TRBV9 to TRBJ1-2; 7 positions agree with TRBD1. The CDR3 sequence is 14 residues long. Germline assignment: CDR1 SGDLS and CDR2 YYNGEE. J lost 3 bases, V lost 0 bases, and 2 bases had no gene match. In DNA form, the CDR3 reads TGTGCCAGCAGCGTAGACGGGACAGACTATGGCTACACCTTC. Its translation is CASSVDGTDYGYTF.

This clone was seen only a few times. The V and J genes are TRBV7-3 and TRBJ1-3, with TRBD1 matching over 7 bases. V lost 2 bases, J lost 0 bases, and 4 bases stayed unmatched. Per germline, CDR1 SGHTA and CDR2 FQGTGA. This CDR3 has 16 residues. The CDR3 reads CASSLGQADSGNTIYF. The CDR3 DNA reads TGTGCCAGCAGCTTAGGACAGGCCGACTCTGGAAACACCATATATTTT.

The chain combines TRBV4-3 with TRBJ2-7, with D tentatively TRBD1 (5 bases). V was pared by 0 bases and J by 0 bases, with 9 bases between. The CDR3 is 15 residues long. Germline V gene lookup returns CDR1 LGHNA and CDR2 YSLEER. The DNA of the CDR3 is TGCGCCAGCAGCCAAGACAGGACAAGCTCCTACGAGCAGTACTTC. This codes for CASSQDRTSSYEQYF.

The chain employs TRBV5-1 and TRBJ1-1, with TRBD1 matching 9 bases. Per germline, CDR1 SGHRS and CDR2 YFSETQ. The CDR3 contains 15 residues. V was pared by 3 bases and J by 1 base, with 4 bases of the junction left unmatched. CDR3 residues: CASSSRTGANTEAFF. In DNA form, the CDR3 reads TGCGCCAGCAGCTCACGGACAGGGGCGAACACTGAAGCTTTCTTT.

CDR3 residues: CASTTAGNTQYF. DNA for the CDR3: TGTGCCAGCACAACAGCGGGGAATACGCAGTATTTT. V and J are TRBV27 and TRBJ2-3; 7 nucleotides agree with TRBD2. The germline V gene has CDR1 MNHEY and CDR2 SMNVEV (reference sequence). The junction had 5 bases not matched to a gene; V was cut back by 7 bases and J by 7 bases. This CDR3 contains 12 residues.

This clone was seen once. The chain couples TRBV6-2 or TRBV6-3 to TRBJ1-5; 9 bases match TRBD1. The CDR3 is 15 amino acids. After removal of 4 bases from V and 4 bases from J, the junction contained 5 bases not matched to a gene. CDR1 and CDR2 from the germline V gene are MNHEY and SVGEGT. The CDR3 bases are TGTGCCAGCAGTTGGGGACAGGGCCAAAATCAGCCCCAGCATTTT. Protein sequence: CASSWGQGQNQPQHF.

The J gene is TRBJ2-1, the V gene TRBV4-1; D is possibly TRBD1 or TRBD2 (5 bases each). The CDR3 loop spans 14 amino acids. Germline V CDR1 and CDR2: MGHRA, YSYEKL. V was clipped by 1 base and J by 8 bases, with 12 bases between them. The CDR3 DNA follows: TGCGCCAGCAGCCAAGCGGCCCGGGGCGATGAGCAGTTCTTC. It yields the protein CASSQAARGDEQFF.

This clone showed up just once. The chain joins TRBV27 to TRBJ1-3; D perhaps matches TRBD1 (6 bases). CDR1 MNHEY and CDR2 SMNVEV come from the germline V gene (reference sequence). V dropped 2 bases and J dropped 1 base, with 12 bases sitting between them. The CDR3 is made up of 16 amino acids. CDR3 in amino acids: CASSLKPRGSGNTIYF. In nucleotides, the CDR3 is TGTGCCAGCAGTTTAAAACCCAGGGGTTCTGGAAACACCATATATTTT.

The chain carries TRBV19 and TRBJ1-2; D unresolved. This CDR3 has 14 amino acids. Germline V gene data show CDR1 as LNHDA and CDR2 as SQIVND (reference sequence). The V end was cut by 5 bases, the J end by 0 bases, with 10 bases between. DNA for the CDR3: TGTGCCAGTAGTCCTCAGCCAACTAACTATGGCTACACCTTC. Amino acid sequence: CASSPQPTNYGYTF.

This clone turned up a few times. V usage is TRBV4-1 and J usage is TRBJ2-3, with a tentative D call TRBD2 (6 bases). Germline values: CDR1 MGHRA, CDR2 YSYEKL. V lost 8 bases to trimming and J lost 1 base, with 10 bases between them. The CDR3 runs to 13 residues. CDR3 nucleotides: TGCGCCAGCCGAACGGGGGGCACAGATACGCAGTATTTT. Amino acid sequence: CASRTGGTDTQYF.

This chain joins TRBV14 and TRBJ2-2; TRBD2 aligns across 7 bases. Germline V gene data show CDR1 as SGHDN and CDR2 as FVKESK. This CDR3 contains 15 residues. V trimming: 1 base; J trimming: 4 bases; junction bases outside the gene matches: 3. Here the CDR3 DNA reads TGTGCCAGCAGCCAAGTTCGCGGGGGCACCGGGGAGCTGTTTTTT. As protein: CASSQVRGGTGELFF.

The rearrangement links TRBV21-1 to TRBJ1-2; TRBD1 is the table's D call, not checked against the DNA. TRBV21-1 has pseudogene status. The CDR3 consists of 15 residues. The CDR3 DNA reads TGTGCCAGCAGCAACCGGACAGGGCGTTCCTATGGCTACACCTTC. It yields the protein CASSNRTGRSYGYTF.

This clone has just one count. J is TRBJ2-7 and V is TRBV6-1; no definite D call. V lost 2 bases and J lost 2, with 4 bases in between. This CDR3 comprises 12 residues. Germline CDR1 is MNHNS and CDR2 is SASEGT. The CDR3 is CASSETPYEQYF. The DNA of the CDR3 is TGTGCCAGCAGTGAAACCCCCTACGAGCAGTACTTC.

J is TRBJ2-1 and V is TRBV4-2, with TRBD2 matching over 7 bases. CDR1 LGHNA and CDR2 YNFKEQ come from the germline V gene. V lost 0 bases, J lost 3 bases, and 5 bases stayed unmatched. CDR3 size: 16 residues. This CDR3 is CASSQDQSGNYNEQFF. The CDR3 nucleotides are TGTGCCAGCAGCCAAGATCAAAGCGGGAACTACAATGAGCAGTTCTTC.

This clone was observed a handful of times. The chain uses TRBV24-1 and TRBJ2-2, with TRBD1 matching over 7 bases. This CDR3 comprises 14 residues. In germline, CDR1 is KGHDR, CDR2 SFDVKD. Trimming cost V 7 bases and J 3 bases; bases outside gene matches: 4. The CDR3 DNA is TGTGCCACCAGGGACAGGTTATACACCGGGGAGCTGTTTTTT. Its translation: CATRDRLYTGELFF.

The V and J genes are TRBV19 and TRBJ1-2; D gene ambiguous. CDR1 and CDR2 (germline): LNHDA, SQIVND (reference sequence). This CDR3 spans 16 amino acids. Trimming left V 6 bases short and J 4 bases short, with 21 bases between. CDR3 sequence (DNA): TGTGCCAGTAGCTCCGGGTATAAGGACGGATTCTATGGCTACACCTTC. It encodes CASSSGYKDGFYGYTF.

The CDR3, as DNA: TGCGCCAGCAGCCAAGTGCGGGATTCAGGGCAGCCCCAGCATTTT. Protein sequence: CASSQVRDSGQPQHF. This chain joins TRBV4-1 and TRBJ1-5; maybe TRBD1 (5 bases). With 1 base removed from V and 7 bases from J, the gap between germline ends came to 14 bases. Germline lookup yields CDR1 MGHRA and CDR2 YSYEKL. CDR3 length: 15 residues.

CDR3 sequence (DNA): TGTGCCTGGAGTGTCCAGCGGGGGCCTCAAGAGACCCAGTACTTC. This encodes CAWSVQRGPQETQYF. This chain links TRBV30 with TRBJ2-5; TRBD2 agrees at 8 bases. CDR1 and CDR2 (germline): GTSNPN, SVGIG (reference sequence). This CDR3 contains 15 residues. The V and J ends lost 0 bases and 2 bases, in that order; junction bases with no gene match: 5. Based on the CDR3 plus reference TRBV30 and TRBJ2-5, the full variable domain is SQTIHQWPATLVQPVGSPLSLECTVEGTSNPNLYWYRQAAGRGLQLLFYSVGIGQISSEVPQNLSASRPQDRQFILSSKKLLLSDSGFYLCAWSVQRGPQETQYFGPGTRLLVL.

The chain combines TRBV4-3 with TRBJ1-1; D may be TRBD1 (6 bases). The CDR3 is 16 amino acids. Looked up from germline, CDR1 is LGHNA and CDR2 is YSLEER. Trimming cost V 0 bases and J 4 bases, with 15 bases left between them. CDR3 region: CASSQEIWGAGTEAFF. Here the CDR3 DNA reads TGCGCCAGCAGCCAAGAAATATGGGGGGCGGGCACTGAAGCTTTCTTT.

The chain is built from TRBV6-6 and TRBJ1-1, with a weak D call TRBD1 (5 bases). The CDR3 is 12 amino acids. The V end lost 10 bases, the J end lost 1 base, and 10 bases lay between the germline ends. Germline values: CDR1 MNHNY, CDR2 SVGAGI (reference sequence). The CDR3 DNA sequence: TGTGCCACTAAGACAGCGAACACTGAAGCTTTCTTT. It specifies CATKTANTEAFF.

The V gene is TRBV19, the J gene TRBJ1-2, with D tentatively TRBD1 (5 bases). CDR1 and CDR2 (germline): LNHDA, SQIVND (reference sequence). The V and J ends lost 10 bases and 8 bases respectively, with 20 bases between them. This CDR3 has 13 residues. Written as DNA, the CDR3 is TGTGCCACCAGATCTCGTCAGGGATACGGCTACACCTTC. Its translation is CATRSRQGYGYTF.